The T cell receptor beta chain under discussion was sequenced for a study of blood T cell repertoires in COVID-19. For the study at large: Samples came from the United States, Italy and Spain, spanning acute and convalescent COVID-19. Sample material is recorded as cDNA or gDNA derived from T cells, B-cell-depleted T cells, or PBMCs.

Turning to this clone: Other DNA sequences in the same sample also yield this CDR3.

Germline-derived CDR1 and CDR2 are LGHDT and YNNKEL (reference sequence). This CDR3 is 17 amino acids long. V lost 0 bases, J lost 3 bases, and 3 bases stayed unmatched. Authors' processing steps: Reference gene primers were amplified, and this amplification served to estimate nucleated cell counts. Data came from immunoSEQ multiplex PCR; TCRdb stores just in-frame clones and leaves some out. V and J calls and clone size follow that table, whereas D and trimming were derived from the DNA. The top ten clones hold over 4.5% of a sample with about 200,000 clones, approximately 90% of them seen once. The receptor was derived from a man older than 75 with acute or convalescent COVID-19. This chain uses TRBV3-1 (or the pseudogene TRBV3-2) with TRBJ2-3; TRBD2 matches at 13 bases. The sequenced sample was peripheral blood. CDR3 coding DNA: TGTGCCAGCAGCCAAGATCGGACTAGCGGGAGTACAGATACGCAGTATTTT. It yields the protein CASSQDRTSGSTDTQYF.